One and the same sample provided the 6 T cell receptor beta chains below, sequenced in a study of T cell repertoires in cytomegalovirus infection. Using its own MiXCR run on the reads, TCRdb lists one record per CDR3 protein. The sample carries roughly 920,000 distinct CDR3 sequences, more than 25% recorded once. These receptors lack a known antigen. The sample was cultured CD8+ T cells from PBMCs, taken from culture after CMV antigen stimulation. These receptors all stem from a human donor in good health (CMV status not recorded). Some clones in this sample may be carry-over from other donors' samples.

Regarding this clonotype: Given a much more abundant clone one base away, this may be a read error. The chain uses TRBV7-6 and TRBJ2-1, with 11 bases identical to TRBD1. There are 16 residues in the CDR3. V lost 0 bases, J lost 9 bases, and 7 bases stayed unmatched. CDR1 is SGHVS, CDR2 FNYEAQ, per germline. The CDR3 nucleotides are TGTGCCAGCAGCTTAGCGAATACCGGGACAGGGGGTGAGCAGTTCTTC. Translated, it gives CASSLANTGTGGEQFF.

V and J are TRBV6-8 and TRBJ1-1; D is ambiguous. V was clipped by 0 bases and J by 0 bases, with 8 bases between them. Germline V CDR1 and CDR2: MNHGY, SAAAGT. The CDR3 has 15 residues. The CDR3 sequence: CASSYSITLNTEAFF. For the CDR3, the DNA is TGTGCCAGCAGTTACTCGATCACCTTGAACACTGAAGCTTTCTTT.

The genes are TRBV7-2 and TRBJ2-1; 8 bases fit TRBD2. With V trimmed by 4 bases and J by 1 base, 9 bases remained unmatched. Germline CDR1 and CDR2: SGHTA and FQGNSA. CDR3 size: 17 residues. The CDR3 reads CASSSYLGGRSYNEQFF. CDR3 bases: TGTGCCAGCAGCTCCTATCTAGGCGGGAGGTCCTACAATGAGCAGTTCTTC.

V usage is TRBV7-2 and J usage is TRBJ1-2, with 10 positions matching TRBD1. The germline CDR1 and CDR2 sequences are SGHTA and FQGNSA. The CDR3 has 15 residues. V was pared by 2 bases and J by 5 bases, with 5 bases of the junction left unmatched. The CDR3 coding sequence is TGTGCCAGCAGCTTAATCACGGGACAGGGGTATGGCTACACCTTC. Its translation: CASSLITGQGYGYTF.

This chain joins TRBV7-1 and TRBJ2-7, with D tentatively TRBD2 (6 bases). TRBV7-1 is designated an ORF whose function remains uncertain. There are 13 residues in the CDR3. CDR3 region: CANSPPGEYEQYV. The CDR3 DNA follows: TGTGCCAACAGCCCCCCGGGAGAGTACGAGCAGTACGTC.

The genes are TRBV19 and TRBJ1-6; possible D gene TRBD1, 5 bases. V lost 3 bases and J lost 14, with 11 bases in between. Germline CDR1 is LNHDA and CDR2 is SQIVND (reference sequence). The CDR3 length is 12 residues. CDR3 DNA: TGTGCCAGTAGTATGCAGGGATACACCCTCCACTTT. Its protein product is CASSMQGYTLHF. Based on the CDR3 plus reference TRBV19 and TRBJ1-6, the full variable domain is DGGITQSPKYLFRKEGQNVTLSCEQNLNHDAMYWYRQDPGQGLRLIYYSQIVNDFQKGDIAEGYSVSREKKESFPLTVTSAQKNPTAFYLCASSMQGYTLHFGNGTRLTVT.